The clone carrying this T cell receptor (beta chain) was recorded only once. V lost 0 bases to trimming and J lost 3 bases; unmatched junction nucleotides: 5. Per germline, CDR1 LGHNA and CDR2 YNFKEQ. The CDR3 length is 16 residues. The data belong to a study of blood T cell repertoires in COVID-19. Study context: The United States, Italy and Spain were the sources of the acute and convalescent COVID-19 samples.

The repertoire was sequenced with immunoSEQ multiplex PCR; TCRdb's copy has only in-frame clones and lacks some. The sample holds nearly 400,000 clones, over 85% seen once. Participant age was about 18 to 89 years, and participants resided in roughly 25 US areas. Two consecutive negative NP/OP PCR tests, clearance, or resolved symptoms defined Cohort 3 recovery. What was sequenced was PBMCs or T cells enriched from blood (not recorded which). The receptor was isolated from a woman in her 30s who had recovered from COVID-19. The chain combines TRBV4-2 with TRBJ2-7, with 10 bases lining up with TRBD2. In DNA form, the CDR3 reads TGTGCCAGCAGCCAAGATGCTAGCGGGAGATTCTACGAGCAGTACTTC. Amino acids: CASSQDASGRFYEQYF.